A single sample is the source of the 21 T cell receptor beta chains below, sequenced in a study of T cell changes during pregnancy in multiple sclerosis. Profiling relied on immunoSEQ multiplex PCR, and the TCRdb table lists in-frame clones only, not all of them. The top ten hold around 0.45% of the sample, which has around 31,000 clones, around 93% seen once. Sample: CD4+ T cells from peripheral blood mononuclear cells, taken in the second trimester of pregnancy. The source is a female donor with multiple sclerosis, enrolled in a pregnancy study.

The chain carries TRBV2 and TRBJ2-3; D perhaps matches TRBD1 (6 bases). With 5 bases removed from V and 6 bases from J, the gap between germline ends came to 15 bases. The CDR3 is made up of 14 amino acids. Germline V gene data show CDR1 as SNHLY and CDR2 as FYNNEI. CDR3 bases: TGTGCCAGCAGTCGAAACAGGGCCAGGGATACGCAGTATTTT. This encodes CASSRNRARDTQYF.

The chain has TRBV9 and TRBJ2-1; D ambiguous. Trimming took off 4 bases at V and 8 bases at J, with 10 bases between the two ends. The CDR3 is made up of 12 amino acids. Germline values: CDR1 SGDLS, CDR2 YYNGEE. DNA of the CDR3: TGTGCCAGCAGCCCCTCGTTCGATGAGCAGTTCTTC. Its protein is CASSPSFDEQFF.

The chain links TRBV9 to TRBJ1-2; TRBD1 is a possible D gene (6 bases). The germline V and J ends were trimmed by 0 bases and 4 bases, with 13 bases remaining between them. CDR3 length: 15 amino acids. Germline V gene sequence: CDR1 SGDLS, CDR2 YYNGEE. In nucleotides, the CDR3 is TGTGCCAGCAGCGTAGCCCAGGGAGGGGGCTATGGCTACACCTTC. It is translated as CASSVAQGGGYGYTF.

V usage is TRBV15 and J usage is TRBJ2-3; the D is unclear. Germline values: CDR1 LNHNV, CDR2 YYDKDF (reference sequence). Trimming left V 1 base short and J 0 bases short, with 8 bases between. There are 15 residues in the CDR3. CDR3 nucleotide sequence: TGTGCCACCAGCAGAGCCGTCCCTAGCACAGATACGCAGTATTTT. This translates into CATSRAVPSTDTQYF.

This sequence joins TRBV5-4 and TRBJ1-4, with TRBD1 matching 9 bases. The CDR3 runs to 16 residues. J was trimmed by 3 bases and V by 0 bases; bases with no gene match: 3. Germline loops: CDR1 SGHNT, CDR2 YYREEE (reference sequence). The CDR3 reads CASSLGGQGSNEKLFF. The CDR3, as DNA: TGTGCCAGCAGCTTGGGGGGACAGGGCTCTAATGAAAAACTGTTTTTT.

Notes on this clone: Germline is not matched at one junction end, which may reflect a read error. V is TRBV4-2 and J is TRBJ2-5, with D possibly TRBD2 on 5 matching bases. Per the germline V gene, CDR1 is LGHNA and CDR2 is YNFKEQ. This CDR3 has 13 residues. CDR3 region: CASSSGLGEGTDF. Written as DNA, the CDR3 is TGTGCCAGCAGCTCTGGTCTTGGAGAGGGTACAGACTTC.

The V and J genes are TRBV15 and TRBJ2-2, with 9 bases matching TRBD1. Losses at the gene ends were 5 bases for V and 10 bases for J; bases not matched to a gene: 14. Germline CDR1 reads LNHNV; CDR2 reads YYDKDF (reference sequence). CDR3 length equals 16 residues. CDR3 amino acids: CATSGHRGRVLEELFF. CDR3 bases: TGTGCCACCAGCGGCCACAGGGGGCGGGTGCTTGAGGAGCTGTTTTTT.

The CDR3: CADKGLAGGYEQYF. The CDR3 coding sequence is TGTGCCGACAAGGGACTAGCGGGAGGCTACGAGCAGTACTTC. The rearrangement links TRBV2 to TRBJ2-7; 15 nucleotides line up with TRBD2. V gave up 11 bases and J gave up 3 bases; unmatched junction bases: 5. Germline CDR1 SNHLY, CDR2 FYNNEI. The CDR3 is made up of 14 amino acids.

This rearrangement joins TRBV5-1 to TRBJ2-3, with D maybe TRBD2 (6 bases). The CDR3 is made up of 14 amino acids. Germline CDR1 and CDR2: SGHRS and YFSETQ. Trimming shortened V by 4 bases and J by 1 base, and 10 bases separated the two germline ends. The CDR3 coding sequence is TGCGCCAGCAGCCCAGGGACTGGCACAGATACGCAGTATTTT. Its translation: CASSPGTGTDTQYF.

The genes are TRBV4-1 and TRBJ1-3; TRBD1 might be the D (5 bases). CDR1 and CDR2 (germline): MGHRA, YSYEKL. The CDR3 has 16 residues. V shed 0 bases and J shed 0 bases, with 9 bases lying between them. The CDR3 sequence: CASSQDPTVSGNTIYF. Here the CDR3 DNA reads TGCGCCAGCAGCCAAGATCCGACAGTCTCTGGAAACACCATATATTTT.

The CDR3 reads CASSLGASGSLAYEQYF. The CDR3 DNA follows: TGTGCCAGCAGTTTAGGGGCTAGCGGGAGTCTCGCCTACGAGCAGTACTTC. The chain uses TRBV28 and TRBJ2-7, with 10 nucleotides matching TRBD2. This CDR3 comprises 17 residues. Trimming took 2 bases from V and 2 from J; bases not matched to a gene: 9. Germline assignment: CDR1 MDHEN and CDR2 SYDVKM.

V usage is TRBV19 and J usage is TRBJ1-5, with D maybe TRBD1 (6 bases). The V gene lost 5 bases and the J gene lost 4 bases, with 15 bases spanning the gap. Germline assignment: CDR1 LNHDA and CDR2 SQIVND (reference sequence). The CDR3 has 15 residues. CDR3 DNA sequence: TGTGCCAGTAGTCCCACAGGGATCTATAATCAGCCCCAGCATTTT. Its protein product is CASSPTGIYNQPQHF.

The chain couples TRBV6-1 to TRBJ1-2; D unresolved. This CDR3 region has 16 residues. V was pared by 0 bases and J by 5 bases, with 16 bases between. Germline V gene sequence: CDR1 MNHNS, CDR2 SASEGT. Here the CDR3 DNA reads TGTGCCAGCAGTGAAGCTGGAGGGCAGGCTACTTATGGCTACACCTTC. Amino acids: CASSEAGGQATYGYTF.

This chain joins TRBV7-2 and TRBJ2-7, with D hard to call. There are 13 residues in the CDR3. Trimming removed 5 bases at V and 3 bases at J, with 11 bases between. From germline, CDR1 is SGHTA and CDR2 FQGNSA. This CDR3 reads CASSPSGFYEQYF. The CDR3 region has the DNA TGTGCCAGCAGCCCCTCAGGATTCTACGAGCAGTACTTC.

This clone appeared a single time. The chain joins TRBV19 to TRBJ1-1, with 8 positions matching TRBD1. Losses at the gene ends were 6 bases for V and 1 base for J; bases not matched to a gene: 16. The germline V gene has CDR1 LNHDA and CDR2 SQIVND (reference sequence). The CDR3 is made up of 18 amino acids. DNA for the CDR3: TGTGCCAGTAGACGTTTACAGGGGGGCGCCGGTACGAACACTGAAGCTTTCTTT. As protein: CASRRLQGGAGTNTEAFF.

The genes are TRBV7-2 and TRBJ1-5, with D tentatively TRBD1 (5 bases). Looked up from germline, CDR1 is SGHTA and CDR2 is FQGNSA. The CDR3 covers 13 residues. V lost 2 bases and J 7 bases, leaving 9 bases between the germline ends. CDR3 in amino acids: CASSLRQGQPQHF. In DNA, the CDR3 is TGTGCCAGCAGCTTACGCCAGGGACAGCCCCAGCATTTT.

In this sample, this clone turned up once. CDR3: CASSLQLNTEAFF. CDR3 sequence (DNA): TGTGCCAGCAGCTTACAGCTTAACACTGAAGCTTTCTTT. V is TRBV5-4 and J is TRBJ1-1; no clear D. The CDR3 runs 13 residues. Germline V gene lookup returns CDR1 SGHNT and CDR2 YYREEE (reference sequence). V lost 2 bases, J lost 2 bases, and 7 bases lay in between.

The chain links TRBV21-1 to TRBJ2-3; TRBD2 was called by the table and not checked on the DNA. TRBV21-1 is flagged as a pseudogene. This CDR3 region has 18 residues. The chain's CDR3 is CASSKAVRDWVGTDTQYF. The CDR3 DNA follows: TGTGCCAGCAGCAAAGCGGTACGAGACTGGGTTGGCACAGATACGCAGTATTTT.

The chain combines TRBV9 with TRBJ2-6, with TRBD2 matching 11 bases. Germline V gene data show CDR1 as SGDLS and CDR2 as YYNGEE. CDR3 length: 19 amino acids. V lost 3 bases and J lost 4; bases outside the gene matches: 12. The CDR3 loop is CASSAGLAGPGGGANVLTF. CDR3 sequence (DNA): TGTGCCAGCAGCGCCGGACTAGCGGGTCCCGGGGGAGGGGCCAACGTCCTGACTTTC. Full variable domain (rest looked up from reference TRBV9 and TRBJ2-6): DSGVTQTPKHLITATGQRVTLRCSPRSGDLSVYWYQQSLDQGLQFLIQYYNGEERAKGNILERFSAQQFPDLHSELNLSSLELGDSALYFCASSAGLAGPGGGANVLTFGAGSRLTVL.

The rearrangement links TRBV27 to TRBJ2-7; 13 bases agree with TRBD2. V lost 3 bases, J lost 7 bases, and 6 bases stayed unmatched. This CDR3 has 15 residues. Germline CDR1 reads MNHEY; CDR2 reads SMNVEV (reference sequence). This chain's CDR3 is CASSLWTSGSGEQYF. Written as DNA, the CDR3 is TGTGCCAGCAGTTTGTGGACTAGCGGGAGTGGAGAGCAGTACTTC.

The V call is TRBV5-8, the J call TRBJ2-5, with 11 bases identical to TRBD2. With 3 bases clipped from V and 1 base from J, the junction kept 5 bases outside the gene matches. This CDR3 is 16 amino acids long. Germline CDR1 SGHTS, CDR2 YDEGEE. In nucleotides, the CDR3 is TGTGCCAGCAGCTCCTCTAGCGGGAGGATCCAAGAGACCCAGTACTTC. Translated, it gives CASSSSSGRIQETQYF.